Shown below are 29 T cell receptor beta chains from a single sample sequenced in a study of regulatory T cells in long-lasting Graves disease. For TCR beta, libraries came from iRepertoire HTBI primers and Arm-PCR of CDR3 regions. TCRdb passed the multiplex PCR reads through MiXCR, listing each CDR3 protein once. The profile covers more than 450,000 distinct CDR3 sequences, with around 12% appearing a single time and almost 9% taken by the ten largest. Time point in this sample: newly diagnosed GD, antithyroid drugs for less than 3 months. The TCR library was made from RNA that had been extracted from PBMCs in TRIzol. The sample was also reused in another study, on T cells in Graves' hyperthyroidism and ophthalmopathy.

The sample consisted of peripheral blood mononuclear cells (PBMCs), taken at new diagnosis, from a patient treated with antithyroid drugs. All receptors come from a young woman with Graves disease.

The sample holds many counts of this clonotype. The DNA of the CDR3 is TGCAAAGTCGGCAGGGAGGGCACCTTC. Its protein product is CKVGREGTF. This sequence joins TRBV20-1 and TRBJ1-2; D perhaps matches TRBD1 (5 bases). Germline CDR1 DFQATT, CDR2 SNEGSKA (reference sequence). The CDR3 totals 9 residues.

V is TRBV20-1 and J is TRBJ2-3; 8 bases align to TRBD2. Looked up from germline, CDR1 is DFQATT and CDR2 is SNEGSKA (reference sequence). This CDR3 has 16 residues. J lost 2 bases, V lost 0 bases, and 7 bases had no gene match. CDR3 coding DNA: TGCAGTGCTAGAGATCTGAGCGGGAGCTACACAGATACGCAGTATTTT. Protein sequence: CSARDLSGSYTDTQYF.

This clonotype was found many times. V gene TRBV18 combines with J gene TRBJ2-7; D unclear. V lost 1 base to trimming and J lost 7 bases, with 8 bases between them. The CDR3 covers 12 residues. Per the germline V gene, CDR1 is KGHSH and CDR2 is LQKENI. CDR3: CASSPRATEQYF. For the CDR3, the DNA is TGTGCCAGCTCACCACGGGCGACAGAGCAGTACTTC.

This clonotype was seen at least ten times. The chain is built from TRBV27 and TRBJ1-4; D might be TRBD1 (5 bases). CDR1 is MNHEY, CDR2 SMNVEV, per germline (reference sequence). V lost 6 bases, J lost 7 bases, and 15 bases lay in between. The CDR3 sequence is 14 residues long. CDR3 nucleotides: TGTGCCAGCAGCGGGGGTGCCTTTGGTGAAAAACTGTTTTTT. Translation gives CASSGGAFGEKLFF.

A few counts support this clonotype. V usage is TRBV7-3 and J usage is TRBJ1-1; D uncertain. The V gene lost 1 base and the J gene lost 11 bases, with 14 bases spanning the gap. Germline assignment: CDR1 SGHTA and CDR2 FQGTGA. The CDR3 has 13 amino acids. The CDR3 DNA reads as TGTGCCAGCAGCTTAAATGGCAGAACGGGGGCTTTCTTT. Encoded protein: CASSLNGRTGAFF.

The table lists this clonotype with many counts. V gene TRBV30 combines with J gene TRBJ2-3; TRBD1 aligns across 8 bases. Trimming removed 2 bases from V and 2 bases from J; junction bases left unmatched: 6. This CDR3 contains 15 residues. Per the germline V gene, CDR1 is GTSNPN and CDR2 is SVGIG (reference sequence). CDR3 loop: CAWSSGTGYTDTQYF. For the CDR3, the DNA is TGTGCCTGGAGTTCCGGGACAGGTTACACAGATACGCAGTATTTT. The full variable domain, completed using reference TRBV30 and TRBJ2-3, is SQTIHQWPATLVQPVGSPLSLECTVEGTSNPNLYWYRQAAGRGLQLLFYSVGIGQISSEVPQNLSASRPQDRQFILSSKKLLLSDSGFYLCAWSSGTGYTDTQYFGPGTRLTVL.

This clonotype was seen at least ten times. This chain joins TRBV24-1 and TRBJ2-7, with no clear D. The CDR3 contains 13 residues. CDR1 is KGHDR, CDR2 SFDVKD, per germline. Trimming removed 4 bases at V and 0 bases at J, with 6 bases between. The CDR3 is CATSEPNSYEQYF. DNA for the CDR3: TGTGCCACCAGTGAGCCCAACTCCTACGAGCAGTACTTC.

This clonotype was counted at least ten times. CDR3 protein: CASSPILQGLHQPQHF. For the CDR3, the DNA is TGTGCCAGTAGTCCGATATTACAGGGACTTCATCAGCCCCAGCATTTT. The genes are TRBV19 and TRBJ1-5; D is perhaps TRBD1 (6 bases). This CDR3 is 16 amino acids long. Trimming removed 5 bases at V and 5 bases at J, with 19 bases between. CDR1 LNHDA and CDR2 SQIVND come from the germline V gene (reference sequence).

This clonotype was detected ten times or more. The V gene is TRBV11-3, the J gene TRBJ2-1; D is unclear. Germline CDR1 reads SGHNT; CDR2 reads YENEEA. With 4 bases removed from V and 4 bases from J, the gap between germline ends came to 8 bases. The CDR3 covers 13 residues. In DNA form, the CDR3 reads TGTGCCAGCAGCTCCGGAGAGTACAATGAGCAGTTCTTC. As protein: CASSSGEYNEQFF.

This clonotype came up many times. This chain links TRBV12-3 or TRBV12-4 with TRBJ2-1; D uncertain. V shed 0 bases and J shed 9 bases, with 6 bases lying between them. The CDR3 sequence is 12 residues long. The CDR3 coding sequence is TGTGCCAGCAGTTTAGCTCATACTGAGCAGTTCTTC. Protein sequence: CASSLAHTEQFF.

V gene TRBV2 combines with J gene TRBJ2-3; 14 nucleotides agree with TRBD2. Germline V gene lookup returns CDR1 SNHLY and CDR2 FYNNEI. V was clipped by 5 bases and J by 1 base; unmatched bases: 8. The CDR3 is 18 amino acids. The CDR3 here is CASSPGLAGDRGTDTQYF. CDR3 nucleotide sequence: TGTGCCAGCAGTCCGGGACTAGCGGGAGATCGGGGCACAGATACGCAGTATTTT.

This clonotype was detected ten times or more. The CDR3 reads CASDTDSYRPQHF. The CDR3 bases are TGTGCCAGCGACACCGACAGTTATCGCCCCCAGCATTTT. The rearrangement links TRBV6-1 to TRBJ1-5; tentative D call: TRBD1 (5 bases). Per germline, CDR1 MNHNS and CDR2 SASEGT. The germline V and J ends were trimmed by 8 bases and 10 bases, with 18 bases remaining between them. The CDR3 length is 13 residues.

This clonotype was seen at least ten times. DNA of the CDR3: TGTGCCAGCAGCCCGGCCGGGGTGGCGGGCACTGAAGCTTTCTTT. Encoded protein: CASSPAGVAGTEAFF. This chain connects TRBV28 to TRBJ1-1; D ambiguous. V lost 6 bases, J lost 4 bases, and 18 bases lay in between. The CDR3 runs to 15 residues. Looked up from germline, CDR1 is MDHEN and CDR2 is SYDVKM.

The sample holds a few counts of this clonotype. The chain links TRBV11-3 to TRBJ2-4, with D unresolved. Germline V gene sequence: CDR1 SGHNT, CDR2 YENEEA. This CDR3 contains 16 residues. V shed 5 bases and J shed 1 base, with 15 bases lying between them. The CDR3 coding sequence is TGTGCCAGCAGCCCGGAACCAGGAGTGGCCAAAAACATTCAGTACTTC. The encoded protein is CASSPEPGVAKNIQYF.

This clonotype was detected only a few times. The chain has TRBV7-9 and TRBJ2-2; TRBD2 agrees at 16 bases. V trimming: 5 bases; J trimming: 8 bases; junction bases outside the gene matches: 8. CDR1 and CDR2 from the germline V gene are SEHNR and FQNEAQ (reference sequence). The CDR3 covers 17 residues. Here the CDR3 reads CASSGPGLAGGIGELFF. The DNA of the CDR3 is TGTGCCAGCAGCGGACCGGGACTAGCGGGAGGGATTGGGGAGCTGTTTTTT.

This clonotype was observed many times. J is TRBJ2-1 and V is TRBV10-2, with D perhaps assigned TRBD1 or TRBD2 (5 bases each). Germline CDR1 is WSHSY and CDR2 is SAAADI. CDR3 length: 15 amino acids. V lost 3 bases and J lost 9, with 18 bases in between. As DNA, the CDR3 is TGCGCCAGCAGTGATGGTGGAGGCACAGGACGTGAGCAGTTCTTC. It codes for CASSDGGGTGREQFF.

There are many counts of this clonotype. This chain uses TRBV2 with TRBJ2-7, with 14 bases identical to TRBD2. CDR3 length: 15 residues. Per germline, CDR1 SNHLY and CDR2 FYNNEI. The ends lost 5 bases at V and 6 bases at J; junction bases unmatched: 6. CDR3 region: CASSTGTSGRGEQYF. The CDR3, as DNA: TGTGCCAGCAGTACCGGGACTAGCGGGAGAGGCGAGCAGTACTTC.

This clonotype has just a few counts. The V call is TRBV12-3 or TRBV12-4, the J call TRBJ2-6; D gene ambiguous. Deletions cut 7 bases from V and 1 base from J, with 11 bases between. The CDR3 length is 15 residues. DNA for the CDR3: TGTGCCAGCACCCCGACCTTATCTGGGGCCAACGTCCTGACTTTC. Its translation is CASTPTLSGANVLTF.

This clonotype was seen ten or more times. The rearrangement links TRBV3-1 to TRBJ2-2; no reliable D call. The CDR3 has 16 residues. In germline, CDR1 is LGHDT, CDR2 YNNKEL (reference sequence). V lost 2 bases and J 0 bases, leaving 10 bases between the germline ends. In DNA, the CDR3 is TGTGCCAGCAGCCAATATGGCAGAACGAACACCGGGGAGCTGTTTTTT. This codes for CASSQYGRTNTGELFF.

This clonotype showed up many times. The CDR3 spells CASRMTGGEDQPQHF. Written as DNA, the CDR3 is TGTGCCAGCAGGATGACAGGGGGCGAGGATCAGCCCCAGCATTTT. The chain uses TRBV2 and TRBJ1-5; 10 bases match TRBD1. The CDR3 is 15 amino acids. V lost 6 bases and J lost 5; bases outside the gene matches: 7. CDR1 is SNHLY and CDR2 is FYNNEI in the germline V gene.

This clonotype was recorded at least ten times. The rearrangement uses TRBV10-3 and TRBJ2-2; TRBD2 agrees at 13 bases. CDR1 and CDR2 from the germline V gene are ENHRY and SYGVKD. The CDR3 consists of 15 residues. Unmatched junction bases numbered 3, after V lost 4 bases and J lost 7 bases. CDR3 bases: TGTGCCATCAGTGGGACTAGCGGGAGCGGCGGGGAGCTGTTTTTT. Amino acid sequence: CAISGTSGSGGELFF.

The chain combines TRBV3-1 with TRBJ1-1; a possible D gene is TRBD1 (6 bases). Germline V CDR1 and CDR2: LGHDT, YNNKEL (reference sequence). V lost 1 base, J lost 10 bases, and 10 bases lay in between. The CDR3 is 12 amino acids. Here the CDR3 DNA reads TGTGCCAGCAGCCAAGTGGGGGGCCCAGCTTTCTTT. Translated, it gives CASSQVGGPAFF. Filled out from reference TRBV3-1 and TRBJ1-1, the complete variable domain reads DTAVSQTPKYLVTQMGNDKSIKCEQNLGHDTMYWYKQDSKKFLKIMFSYNNKELIINETVPNRFSPKSPDKAHLNLHINSLELGDSAVYFCASSQVGGPAFFGQGTRLTVV.

This clonotype was seen a handful of times. The rearrangement joins TRBV19 to TRBJ2-2; D remains unclear. The V end lost 5 bases, the J end lost 6 bases, and 7 bases lay between the germline ends. This CDR3 is 12 amino acids long. CDR1 and CDR2 from the germline V gene are LNHDA and SQIVND (reference sequence). CDR3 nucleotides: TGTGCCAGTAGTGTTCACCCCGGGGAGCTGTTTTTT. Translating it yields CASSVHPGELFF.

This clonotype was observed at least ten times. V and J are TRBV20-1 and TRBJ2-7, with D perhaps matching TRBD2 (6 bases). Trimming removed 0 bases at V and 2 bases at J, with 17 bases between. The CDR3 consists of 16 residues. Germline CDR1 is DFQATT and CDR2 is SNEGSKA (reference sequence). The CDR3 protein is CSARDRRALDPYEQYF. The CDR3 DNA reads TGCAGTGCTAGAGATCGGAGGGCACTAGACCCCTACGAGCAGTACTTC.

This clonotype has ten or more counts. The chain is built from TRBV3-1 and TRBJ2-3; no firm D call. V lost 0 bases and J 3 bases, leaving 13 bases between the germline ends. CDR1 LGHDT and CDR2 YNNKEL come from the germline V gene (reference sequence). The CDR3 loop spans 16 amino acids. The DNA for the CDR3 is TGTGCCAGCAGCCAAGATCGGATAGGGTCAACAGATACGCAGTATTTT. This sequence encodes CASSQDRIGSTDTQYF.

This clonotype showed up many times. The chain combines TRBV2 with TRBJ2-5; D gene uncertain. V was clipped by 5 bases and J by 5 bases, with 12 bases between them. This CDR3 spans 13 amino acids. The germline CDR1 and CDR2 sequences are SNHLY and FYNNEI. The CDR3 loop is CASSQQSRETQYF. Written as DNA, the CDR3 is TGTGCCAGCAGTCAACAAAGCCGGGAGACCCAGTACTTC.

Of note for this clonotype: An end of the junction differs from the germline gene, which may be a read error. J is TRBJ1-2 and V is TRBV7-2; TRBD1 aligns across 9 bases. CDR1 is SGHTA and CDR2 is FQGNSA in the germline V gene. This CDR3 comprises 14 residues. The CDR3 reads CVSSSGTGHYGYTF. CDR3 nucleotides: TGTGTCAGCAGCTCAGGGACAGGGCATTATGGCTACACCTTC.

The chain employs TRBV27 and TRBJ2-1; 7 bases are shared with TRBD2. Germline CDR1 reads MNHEY; CDR2 reads SMNVEV (reference sequence). The J segment lost 1 base and the V segment lost 1 base, leaving 4 bases of the junction unmatched. The CDR3 is 16 amino acids. CDR3 region: CASSLLGGRSYNEQFF. The CDR3 DNA sequence: TGTGCCAGCAGTTTATTGGGCGGGAGATCCTACAATGAGCAGTTCTTC.

A remark on this clonotype: A much larger clone lies one base from this, so it may be a read error. This chain uses TRBV7-9 with TRBJ2-4; TRBD1 agrees at 7 bases. The germline CDR1 and CDR2 sequences are SEHNR and FQNEAQ (reference sequence). This CDR3 contains 17 residues. The V gene end was trimmed by 5 bases and the J gene end by 13 bases; junction bases not matched to a gene: 23. The DNA of the CDR3 is TGTGCCAGCAGCCTACCAATACTGGGACAGACTCGATTCGGGCAGTACTTC. It translates to CASSLPILGQTRFGQYF.